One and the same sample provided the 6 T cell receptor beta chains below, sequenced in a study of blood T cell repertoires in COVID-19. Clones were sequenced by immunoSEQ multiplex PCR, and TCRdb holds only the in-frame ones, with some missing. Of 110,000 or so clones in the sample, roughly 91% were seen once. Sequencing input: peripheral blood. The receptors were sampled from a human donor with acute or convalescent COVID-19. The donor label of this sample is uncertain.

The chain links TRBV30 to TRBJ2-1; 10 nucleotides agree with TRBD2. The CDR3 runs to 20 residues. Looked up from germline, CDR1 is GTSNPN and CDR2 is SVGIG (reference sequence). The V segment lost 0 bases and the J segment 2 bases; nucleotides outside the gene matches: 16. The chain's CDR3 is CAWSVRSWASGSRAYNEQFF. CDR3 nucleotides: TGTGCCTGGAGTGTCCGATCTTGGGCTAGCGGGAGTAGGGCCTACAATGAGCAGTTCTTC.

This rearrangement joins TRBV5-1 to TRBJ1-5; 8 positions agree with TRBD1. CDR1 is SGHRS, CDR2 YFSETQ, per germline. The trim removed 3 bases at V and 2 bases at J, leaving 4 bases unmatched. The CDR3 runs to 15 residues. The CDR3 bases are TGCGCCAGCAGCTCGACAGGGGCTCGCAATCAGCCCCAGCATTTT. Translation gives CASSSTGARNQPQHF.

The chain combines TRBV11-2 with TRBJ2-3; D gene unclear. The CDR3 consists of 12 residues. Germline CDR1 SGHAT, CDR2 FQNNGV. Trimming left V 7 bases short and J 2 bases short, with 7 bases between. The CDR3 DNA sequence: TGTGCCAGCAACCAGATCACAGATACGCAGTATTTT. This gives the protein CASNQITDTQYF.

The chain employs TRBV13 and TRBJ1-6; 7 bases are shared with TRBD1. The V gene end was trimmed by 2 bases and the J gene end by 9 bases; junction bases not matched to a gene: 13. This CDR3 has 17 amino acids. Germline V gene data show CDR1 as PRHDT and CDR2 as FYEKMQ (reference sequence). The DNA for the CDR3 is TGTGCCAGCAGCTTAAGGGGAGGCAGGGGGATGACTTCACCCCTCCACTTT. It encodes CASSLRGGRGMTSPLHF.

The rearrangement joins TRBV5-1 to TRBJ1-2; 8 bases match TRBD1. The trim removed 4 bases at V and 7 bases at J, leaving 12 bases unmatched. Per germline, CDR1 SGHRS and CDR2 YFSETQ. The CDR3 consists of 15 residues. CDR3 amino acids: CASSEATGGGGGYTF. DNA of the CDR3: TGCGCCAGCAGCGAAGCTACAGGGGGTGGCGGTGGCTACACCTTC.

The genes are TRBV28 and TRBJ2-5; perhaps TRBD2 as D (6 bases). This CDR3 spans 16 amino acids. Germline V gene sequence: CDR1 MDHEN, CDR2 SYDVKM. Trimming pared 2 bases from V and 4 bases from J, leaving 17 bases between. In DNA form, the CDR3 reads TGTGCCAGCAGTTTACGGTGGTTAGCGGTAGGAGAGACCCAGTACTTC. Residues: CASSLRWLAVGETQYF.